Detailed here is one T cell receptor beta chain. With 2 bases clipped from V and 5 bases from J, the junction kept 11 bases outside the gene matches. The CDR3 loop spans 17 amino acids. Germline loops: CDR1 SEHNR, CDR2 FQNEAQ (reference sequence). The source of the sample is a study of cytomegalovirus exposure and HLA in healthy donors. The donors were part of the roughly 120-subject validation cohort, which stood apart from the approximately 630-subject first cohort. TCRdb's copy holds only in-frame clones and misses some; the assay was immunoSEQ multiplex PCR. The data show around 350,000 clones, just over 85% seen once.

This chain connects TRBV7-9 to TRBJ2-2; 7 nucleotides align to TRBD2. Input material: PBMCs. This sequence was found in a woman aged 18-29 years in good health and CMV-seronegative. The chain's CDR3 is CASSLSITGGGTGELFF. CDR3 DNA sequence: TGTGCCAGCAGCTTAAGTATAACGGGAGGTGGGACCGGGGAGCTGTTTTTT.